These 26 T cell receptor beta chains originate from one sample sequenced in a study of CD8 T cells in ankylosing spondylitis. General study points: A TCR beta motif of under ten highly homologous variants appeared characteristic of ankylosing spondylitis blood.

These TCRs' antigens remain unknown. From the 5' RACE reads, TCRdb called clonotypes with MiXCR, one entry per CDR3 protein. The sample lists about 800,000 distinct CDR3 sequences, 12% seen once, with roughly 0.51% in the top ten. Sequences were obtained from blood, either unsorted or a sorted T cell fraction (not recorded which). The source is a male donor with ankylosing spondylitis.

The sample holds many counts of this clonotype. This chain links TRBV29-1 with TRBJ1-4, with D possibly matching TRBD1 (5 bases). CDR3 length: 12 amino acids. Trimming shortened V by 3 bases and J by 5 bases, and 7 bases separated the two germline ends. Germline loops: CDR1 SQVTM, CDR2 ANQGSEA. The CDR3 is CSVDGGNEKLFF. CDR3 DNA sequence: TGCAGCGTTGACGGGGGGAATGAAAAACTGTTTTTT.

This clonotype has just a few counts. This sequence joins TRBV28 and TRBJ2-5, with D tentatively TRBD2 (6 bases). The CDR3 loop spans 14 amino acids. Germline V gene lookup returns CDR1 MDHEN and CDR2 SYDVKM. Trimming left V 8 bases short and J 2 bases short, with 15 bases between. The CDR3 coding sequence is TGTGCCAGCTGGCGGGATCGTAGGCAAGAGACCCAGTACTTC. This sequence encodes CASWRDRRQETQYF.

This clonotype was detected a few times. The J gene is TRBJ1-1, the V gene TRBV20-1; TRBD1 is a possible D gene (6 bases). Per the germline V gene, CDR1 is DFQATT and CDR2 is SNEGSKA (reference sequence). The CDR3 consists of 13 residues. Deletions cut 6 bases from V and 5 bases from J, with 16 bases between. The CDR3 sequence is CSALGGGRTEAFF. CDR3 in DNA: TGCAGTGCCCTAGGTGGGGGCCGGACTGAAGCTTTCTTT.

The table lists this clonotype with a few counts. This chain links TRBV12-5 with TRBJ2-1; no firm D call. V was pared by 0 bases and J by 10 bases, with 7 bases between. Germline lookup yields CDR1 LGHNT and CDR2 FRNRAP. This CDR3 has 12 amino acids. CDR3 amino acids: CASGLVRDEQFF. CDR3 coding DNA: TGTGCTAGTGGTTTGGTTCGAGACGAGCAGTTCTTC.

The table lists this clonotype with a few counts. The CDR3 here is CSVVGGDTQYF. Here the CDR3 DNA reads TGCAGCGTTGTAGGGGGGGATACGCAGTATTTT. The chain links TRBV29-1 to TRBJ2-3, with D perhaps matching TRBD1 or TRBD2 (6 bases each). The germline gives CDR1 SQVTM, CDR2 ANQGSEA. The CDR3 sequence is 11 residues long. V lost 4 bases and J 6 bases, leaving 8 bases between the germline ends.

The CDR3 DNA reads as TGTGCCAGCAGTGAAGGGGCAGGTAGCAATCAGCCCCAGCATTTT. This encodes CASSEGAGSNQPQHF. V gene TRBV6-1 combines with J gene TRBJ1-5; D gene uncertain. The CDR3 runs to 15 residues. The germline V gene encodes CDR1 MNHNS and CDR2 SASEGT. Trimming pared 1 base from V and 0 bases from J, leaving 7 bases between.

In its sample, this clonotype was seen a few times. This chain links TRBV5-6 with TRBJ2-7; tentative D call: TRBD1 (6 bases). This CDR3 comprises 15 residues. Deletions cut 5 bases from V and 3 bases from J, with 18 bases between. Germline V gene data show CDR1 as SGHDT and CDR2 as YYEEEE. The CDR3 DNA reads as TGTGCCAGCAGATATACCACAGGGTTGGACTACGAGCAGTACTTC. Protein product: CASRYTTGLDYEQYF.

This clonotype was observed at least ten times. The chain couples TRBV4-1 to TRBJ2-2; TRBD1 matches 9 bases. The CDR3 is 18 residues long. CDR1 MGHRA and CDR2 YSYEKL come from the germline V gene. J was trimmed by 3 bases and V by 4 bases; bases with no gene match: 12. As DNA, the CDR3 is TGCGCCAGCAGCCCTACCACATACCGGGACAGGGACACCGGGGAGCTGTTTTTT. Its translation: CASSPTTYRDRDTGELFF.

CDR3 nucleotides: TGTGCCAGCAGTCCGGGACTAGCGAGAGACCCACCCTACTTC. It translates to CASSPGLARDPPYF. The V and J genes are TRBV28 and TRBJ2-5; 10 positions agree with TRBD2. The CDR3 is 14 residues long. Germline V gives CDR1 MDHEN, CDR2 SYDVKM. V was clipped by 5 bases and J by 14 bases; unmatched bases: 14. Full variable domain (missing parts from reference TRBV28 and TRBJ2-5): DVKVTQSSRYLVKRTGEKVFLECVQDMDHENMFWYRQDPGLGLRLIYFSYDVKMKEKGDIPEGYSVSREKKERFSLILESASTNQTSMYLCASSPGLARDPPYFGPGTRLLVL.

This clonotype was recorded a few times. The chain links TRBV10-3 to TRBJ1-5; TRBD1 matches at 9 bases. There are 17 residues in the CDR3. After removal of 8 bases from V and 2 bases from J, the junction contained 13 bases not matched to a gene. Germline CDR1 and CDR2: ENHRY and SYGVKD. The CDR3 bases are TGTGCCATCGATTCCGGGACAGGGAGTCGTCGCAATCAGCCCCAGCATTTT. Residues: CAIDSGTGSRRNQPQHF.

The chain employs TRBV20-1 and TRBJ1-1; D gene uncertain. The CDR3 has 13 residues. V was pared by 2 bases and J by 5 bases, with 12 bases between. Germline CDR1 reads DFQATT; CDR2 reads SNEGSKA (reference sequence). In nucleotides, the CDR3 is TGCAGTGCTAGAATGGGCCTGGGGACTGAAGCTTTCTTT. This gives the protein CSARMGLGTEAFF.

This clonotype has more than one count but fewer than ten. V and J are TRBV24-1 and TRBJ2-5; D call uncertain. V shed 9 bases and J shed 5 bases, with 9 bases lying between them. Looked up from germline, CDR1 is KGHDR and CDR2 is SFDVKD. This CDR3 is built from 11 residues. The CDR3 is CATEGWETQYF. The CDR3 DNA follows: TGTGCCACCGAAGGATGGGAGACCCAGTACTTC.

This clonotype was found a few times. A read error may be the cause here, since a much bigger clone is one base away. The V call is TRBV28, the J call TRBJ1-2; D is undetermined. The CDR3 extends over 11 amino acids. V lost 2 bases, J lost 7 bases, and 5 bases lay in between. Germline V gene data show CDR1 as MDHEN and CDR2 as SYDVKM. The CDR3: CASSLRVGYTF. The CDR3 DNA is TGTGCCAGCAGTTTACGGGTTGGCTACACCTTC.

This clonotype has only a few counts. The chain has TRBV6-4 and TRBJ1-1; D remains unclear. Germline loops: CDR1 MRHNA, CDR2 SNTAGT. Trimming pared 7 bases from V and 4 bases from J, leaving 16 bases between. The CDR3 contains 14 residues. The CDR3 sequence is CASTLSGASTEAFF. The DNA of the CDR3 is TGTGCCAGCACGTTATCGGGCGCCTCCACTGAAGCTTTCTTT.

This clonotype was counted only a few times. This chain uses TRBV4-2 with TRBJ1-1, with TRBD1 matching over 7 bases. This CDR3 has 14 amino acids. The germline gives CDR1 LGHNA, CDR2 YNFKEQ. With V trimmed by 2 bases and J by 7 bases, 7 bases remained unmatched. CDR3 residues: CASSQSGGYSEAFF. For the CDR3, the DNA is TGTGCCAGCAGCCAATCAGGGGGATATAGTGAAGCTTTCTTT.

As DNA, the CDR3 is TGCGCCAGCAGCAGGGCTGTAAGCTCCTACGAGCAGTACTTC. It yields the protein CASSRAVSSYEQYF. The genes are TRBV5-1 and TRBJ2-7, with D hard to call. The CDR3 runs to 14 residues. CDR1 is SGHRS and CDR2 is YFSETQ in the germline V gene. V was shortened by 4 bases and J by 0 bases, with 11 bases between the two germline ends.

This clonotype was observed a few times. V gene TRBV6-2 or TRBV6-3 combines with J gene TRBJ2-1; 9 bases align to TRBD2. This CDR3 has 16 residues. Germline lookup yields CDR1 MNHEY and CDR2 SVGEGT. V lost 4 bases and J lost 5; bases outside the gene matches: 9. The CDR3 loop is CASSWRLAEYNNEQFF. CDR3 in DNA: TGTGCCAGCAGTTGGCGACTAGCGGAATATAACAATGAGCAGTTCTTC.

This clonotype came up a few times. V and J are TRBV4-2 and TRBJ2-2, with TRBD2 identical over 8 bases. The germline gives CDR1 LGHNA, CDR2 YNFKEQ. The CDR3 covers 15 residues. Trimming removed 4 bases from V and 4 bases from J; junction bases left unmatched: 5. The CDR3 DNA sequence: TGTGCCAGCAGCCTCCCCGGGGGGGTCACCGGGGAGCTGTTTTTT. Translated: CASSLPGGVTGELFF.

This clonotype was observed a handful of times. The CDR3 sequence: CASSLPGGSTEAFF. CDR3 in DNA: TGTGCCAGCAGCTTGCCGGGGGGCTCTACTGAAGCTTTCTTT. J is TRBJ1-1 and V is TRBV5-6; a weak D match, TRBD1 (6 bases). The V end was cut by 1 base, the J end by 5 bases, with 12 bases between. Germline CDR1 SGHDT, CDR2 YYEEEE. The CDR3 is 14 amino acids. Using reference TRBV5-6 and TRBJ1-1 for the parts outside the CDR3, the full variable domain is DAGVTQSPTHLIKTRGQQVTLRCSPKSGHDTVSWYQQALGQGPQFIFQYYEEEERQRGNFPDRFSGHQFPNYSSELNVNALLLGDSALYLCASSLPGGSTEAFFGQGTRLTVV.

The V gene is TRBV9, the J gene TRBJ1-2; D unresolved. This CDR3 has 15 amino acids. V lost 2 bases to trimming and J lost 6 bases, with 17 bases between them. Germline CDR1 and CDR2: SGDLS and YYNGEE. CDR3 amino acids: CASSVLPQLADGYTF. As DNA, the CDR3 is TGTGCCAGCAGCGTCCTCCCGCAGCTCGCGGATGGCTACACCTTC.

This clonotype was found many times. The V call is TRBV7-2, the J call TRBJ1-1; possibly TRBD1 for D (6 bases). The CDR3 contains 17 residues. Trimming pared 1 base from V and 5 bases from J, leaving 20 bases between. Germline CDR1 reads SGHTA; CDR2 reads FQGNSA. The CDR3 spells CASSLGWTATRETEAFF. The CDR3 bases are TGTGCCAGCAGCTTAGGGTGGACAGCCACCAGGGAAACTGAAGCTTTCTTT. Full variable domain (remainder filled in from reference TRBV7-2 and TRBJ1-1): GAGVSQSPSNKVTEKGKDVELRCDPISGHTALYWYRQSLGQGLEFLIYFQGNSAPDKSGLPSDRFSAERTGGSVSTLTIQRTQQEDSAVYLCASSLGWTATRETEAFFGQGTRLTVV.

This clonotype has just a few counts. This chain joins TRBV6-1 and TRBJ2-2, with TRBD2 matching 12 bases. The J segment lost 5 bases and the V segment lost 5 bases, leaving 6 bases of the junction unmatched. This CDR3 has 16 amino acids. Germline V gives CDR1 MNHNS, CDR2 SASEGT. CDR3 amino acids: CASSPLAGGRTGELFF. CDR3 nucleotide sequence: TGTGCCAGCAGTCCACTAGCGGGGGGAAGGACCGGGGAGCTGTTTTTT.

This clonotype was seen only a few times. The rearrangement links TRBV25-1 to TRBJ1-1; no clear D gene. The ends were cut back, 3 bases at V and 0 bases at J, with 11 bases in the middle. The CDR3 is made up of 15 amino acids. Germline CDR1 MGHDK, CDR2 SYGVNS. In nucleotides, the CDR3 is TGTGCCAGCAGTGACCGCGTAGCCATGAACACTGAAGCTTTCTTT. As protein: CASSDRVAMNTEAFF. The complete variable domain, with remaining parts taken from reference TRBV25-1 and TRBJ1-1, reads EADIYQTPRYLVIGTGKKITLECSQTMGHDKMYWYQQDPGMELHLIHYSYGVNSTEKGDLSSESTVSRIRTEHFPLTLESARPSHTSQYLCASSDRVAMNTEAFFGQGTRLTVV.

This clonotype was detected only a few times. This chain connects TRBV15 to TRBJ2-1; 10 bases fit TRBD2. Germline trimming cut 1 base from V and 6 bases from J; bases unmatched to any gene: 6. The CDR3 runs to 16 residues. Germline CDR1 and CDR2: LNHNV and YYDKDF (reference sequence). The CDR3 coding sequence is TGTGCCACCAGCAGAGGACCAGCGGGGGGGCGCAATGAGCAGTTCTTC. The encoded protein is CATSRGPAGGRNEQFF.

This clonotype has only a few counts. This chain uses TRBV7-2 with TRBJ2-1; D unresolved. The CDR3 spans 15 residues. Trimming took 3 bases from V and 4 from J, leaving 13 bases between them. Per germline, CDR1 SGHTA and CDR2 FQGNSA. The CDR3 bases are TGTGCCAGCAGCTTGGGCCCATCTCCGTACAATGAGCAGTTCTTC. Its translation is CASSLGPSPYNEQFF.

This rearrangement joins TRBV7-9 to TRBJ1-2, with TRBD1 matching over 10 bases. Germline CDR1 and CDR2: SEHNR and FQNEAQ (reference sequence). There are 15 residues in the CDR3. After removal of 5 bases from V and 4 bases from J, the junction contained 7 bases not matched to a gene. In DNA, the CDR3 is TGTGCCAGCAGCACCGACAGGGGGCGCCGCTATGGCTACACCTTC. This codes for CASSTDRGRRYGYTF.